The following is a TCR beta chain sequence with its context. The clone's antigen remains unknown. No base quality information exists; no much larger clone differs at one position. The data derive from a study of T cells in Graves' hyperthyroidism and ophthalmopathy (dated by TCRdb to between 2018 and 2021). Context from the whole study: Peripheral blood was sampled at the time of initial diagnosis, prior to any treatment. To identify distinguishing TCR V-J signatures, a discovery cohort of about 100 patients was used, comprising roughly 45 with Graves' ophthalmopathy and around 57 with stable Graves' hyperthyroidism. Whether ophthalmopathy could be predicted prospectively was tested in an independent validation cohort made up of about 20 hyperthyroidism patients plus 17 patients who later progressed to ophthalmopathy. For training and testing, the 100 or so patients in the discovery cohort were randomly divided in a 7:3 ratio. Thyroid tissue and blood T-cell repertoires from about six Graves' hyperthyroidism patients were also compared in the study. After blood sampling, hyperthyroidism patients were treated with methimazole at a starting dose of 30 mg daily, and ophthalmopathy patients were treated with high-dose intravenous methylprednisolone. The paper reports TCR Vbeta CDR3 sequencing of some 140 peripheral blood samples: 40 to 45 ophthalmopathy, around 80 hyperthyroidism and 17 progressor patients.

TCR beta CDR3 regions were amplified from RNA transcripts. For the first round of RT-PCR on the TCR CDR3, the HTBI primer set was used together with the Qiagen OneStep RT-PCR kit. Libraries were constructed in a second round of multiplex PCR, after which size selection and purification were carried out. Paired-end sequencing of the libraries was performed with 100 bp reads on an Illumina HiSeq2000. Per the authors' processing: SOAPnuke was used to process the raw data, removing reads that contained adapters or uncalled bases, had a mean Phred below 15, or lacked an exact match to the constant primer or identifier. High-quality paired reads were merged with COPE v1.2.5, and unique nucleotide sequences were defined as clonotypes. Clonotypes were aligned to IMGT TRBV, TRBD and TRBJ reference segments using MiTCR v1.1. Analysis was restricted to V-J combinations with a frequency above 0.0001, which covered roughly 99% of repertoires. A TCS score was defined as the ratio between F50 (clonal expansion) and ExV (chaos), using BLOSUM62-based TCRdist between CDR3 peptides within each V-J. Welch's t-statistics and random forest reduced approximately 520 V-J features to some 14, which were used in a naive Bayes classifier (R e1071). The similarity between thyroid and blood repertoires was quantified using the Morisita-Horn index. The raw public data were reprocessed by TCRdb itself: fastp quality trimming at Q25, MiXCR clonotype calling, in-frame beta chains only. Rows matching on CDR3 protein sequence are summarized as one entry with the most common DNA and genes. What appears here as the V and J calls and clone size reflects TCRdb's work, not the paper's. A total of around 800,000 distinct CDR3 sequences appear in this sample, more than 30% of them only once. The top ten clones comprise 7% to 10% of the sample.

The germline V gene yields SQVTM for CDR1 and ANQGSEA for CDR2. The V and J ends are trimmed by 8 bases and 9 bases, leaving 10 bases between them. The CDR3 holds 9 amino acids from the cysteine to the phenylalanine. This entry keeps only the CDR3 DNA: 27 bases, framed from base 1. Beyond this particular receptor, the publication reports: Blood samples also contained most of the expanded thyroid clonotypes (frequency above 0.001), which suggests that blood repertoires may reflect thyroid immune responses. No statistical method was used to fix the sample size in advance, and group allocation was not hidden from the investigators. A model built on a 13 V-J signature distinguished ophthalmopathy from stable hyperthyroidism, reaching 85% to 90% sensitivity and 81.08% specificity in cross-validation and 80%/75% in testing. In validation, the model predicted progression to ophthalmopathy with around 71% sensitivity and roughly 72% specificity, a median of approximately 6.5 months before onset.

Graves' hyperthyroidism was defined as stable when no progression to ophthalmopathy occurred over 18 months of follow-up. Hyperthyroidism patients were aged 18 to 65 years and newly diagnosed, with disease duration of less than 2 months. The study excluded patients with uncontrolled infections, other autoimmune diseases, pregnancy or lactation. Diagnoses relied on clinical symptoms, serum thyroxine and TRAb, thyroid ultrasound and orbital computed tomography. Ficoll-Paque density gradient centrifugation was used to isolate PBMCs from 9.5 to 10 ml of fresh peripheral blood. Total RNA was extracted using Trizol reagent, and RNA quality was assessed on an Agilent 2100 Bioanalyzer.

The sequence came from a man younger than 35 with Graves' hyperthyroidism. Sequencing input: blood. This chain is built from TRBV29-1 and TRBJ2-5, with no D gene named confidently. CDR3 region: CSPSEPQYF. The sequenced DNA: TGCAGCCCAAGCGAGCCCCAGTACTTC.